A single sample gave rise to the 32 T cell receptor beta chains below, sequenced in a study of blood T cell repertoires in COVID-19. TCRdb's copy holds only in-frame clones and misses some; the assay was immunoSEQ multiplex PCR. The data hold over 130,000 clones, with around 86% observed a single time. Sequencing was performed on peripheral blood. These receptor sequences come from a man aged 70-80 years with acute or convalescent COVID-19.

The chain recombines TRBV7-2 with TRBJ2-4; 13 bases map to TRBD2. After removal of 4 bases from V and 7 bases from J, the junction contained 7 bases not matched to a gene. The CDR3 runs 16 residues. CDR1 and CDR2 from the germline V gene are SGHTA and FQGNSA. This CDR3 reads CASSSGLAGLANIQYF. The CDR3 coding sequence is TGTGCCAGCAGCTCGGGACTAGCGGGATTGGCGAACATTCAGTACTTC.

This chain uses TRBV2 with TRBJ2-1, with a weak D call TRBD1 (5 bases). Trimming removed 6 bases from V and 6 bases from J, with 12 bases in between. CDR1 and CDR2 from the germline V gene are SNHLY and FYNNEI. CDR3 length: 13 residues. This CDR3 is CASRQGLANEQFF. DNA of the CDR3: TGTGCCAGCAGGCAGGGATTAGCCAATGAGCAGTTCTTC.

The chain couples TRBV5-1 to TRBJ2-7; 14 bases match TRBD2. V was clipped by 3 bases and J by 2 bases; unmatched bases: 4. CDR1 SGHRS and CDR2 YFSETQ come from the germline V gene. The CDR3 totals 16 residues. In DNA form, the CDR3 reads TGCGCCAGCAGCTGGGGACTAGCGGGAGTGACCTACGAGCAGTACTTC. Translating gives CASSWGLAGVTYEQYF.

The chain couples TRBV5-6 to TRBJ1-2, with no clear D. The V end was cut by 2 bases, the J end by 6 bases, with 11 bases between. The CDR3 has 13 amino acids. The germline V gene encodes CDR1 SGHDT and CDR2 YYEEEE. The CDR3 loop reads CASSFASGNGYTF. The DNA of the CDR3 is TGTGCCAGCAGCTTCGCTTCGGGTAATGGCTACACCTTC.

This sequence joins TRBV7-3 and TRBJ2-6; D call uncertain. Between the trimmed V and J ends, which lost 4 bases and 1 base, there was a span of 11 bases. The CDR3 loop spans 16 amino acids. From germline, CDR1 is SGHTA and CDR2 FQGTGA. The DNA of the CDR3 is TGTGCCAGCAGCTCCTCGGTCGGTTCTGGGGCCAACGTCCTGACTTTC. The encoded protein is CASSSSVGSGANVLTF.

The genes are TRBV7-9 and TRBJ2-7, with TRBD1 identical over 8 bases. V lost 3 bases and J lost 0; bases outside the gene matches: 4. The CDR3 is made up of 15 amino acids. Looked up from germline, CDR1 is SEHNR and CDR2 is FQNEAQ (reference sequence). In DNA form, the CDR3 reads TGTGCCAGCAGCTTGGCCGGGACAGGCTCCTACGAGCAGTACTTC. Protein product: CASSLAGTGSYEQYF.

The chain has TRBV6-2 or TRBV6-3 and TRBJ2-1; 10 positions match TRBD1. Germline V gene lookup returns CDR1 MNHEY and CDR2 SVGEGT. The ends lost 2 bases at V and 8 bases at J; junction bases unmatched: 6. This CDR3 contains 15 residues. The CDR3 is CASSYVTGGKDEQFF. CDR3 bases: TGTGCCAGCAGTTACGTGACAGGGGGCAAGGATGAGCAGTTCTTC.

This clone has a single count. The rearrangement links TRBV7-9 to TRBJ1-5; D may be TRBD1 (5 bases). Germline V gene data show CDR1 as SEHNR and CDR2 as FQNEAQ (reference sequence). Trimming pared 1 base from V and 5 bases from J, leaving 15 bases between. This CDR3 is built from 16 residues. DNA for the CDR3: TGTGCCAGCAGCTTAGTCTTGACCCCGGGGGATCAGCCCCAGCATTTT. Residues: CASSLVLTPGDQPQHF. Supplemented by reference TRBV7-9 and TRBJ1-5, the full variable domain reads DTGVSQNPRHKITKRGQNVTFRCDPISEHNRLYWYRQTLGQGPEFLTYFQNEAQLEKSRLLSDRFSAERPKGSFSTLEIQRTEQGDSAMYLCASSLVLTPGDQPQHFGDGTRLSIL.

The chain employs TRBV4-3 and TRBJ1-3; D call uncertain. The CDR3 loop spans 17 amino acids. With 0 bases removed from V and 0 bases from J, the gap between germline ends came to 12 bases. Germline assignment: CDR1 LGHNA and CDR2 YSLEER. This CDR3 is CASSQEKRLSSGNTIYF. CDR3 nucleotides: TGCGCCAGCAGCCAAGAGAAGAGACTGAGCTCTGGAAACACCATATATTTT.

This chain uses TRBV4-1 with TRBJ2-7; a possible D gene is TRBD2 (6 bases). Germline V gives CDR1 MGHRA, CDR2 YSYEKL. The CDR3 has 14 residues. Deletions cut 3 bases from V and 3 bases from J, with 12 bases between. The CDR3 reads CASSHGSGDYEQYF. In DNA form, the CDR3 reads TGCGCCAGCAGCCATGGTAGCGGAGACTACGAGCAGTACTTC.

The chain links TRBV19 to TRBJ1-2; D not resolved. The CDR3 contains 12 residues. Germline lookup yields CDR1 LNHDA and CDR2 SQIVND (reference sequence). The V end was cut by 6 bases, the J end by 5 bases, with 10 bases between. DNA for the CDR3: TGTGCCAGTAGCCCGACTGATTATGGCTACACCTTC. Encoded protein: CASSPTDYGYTF.

A few counts support this clone. This chain joins TRBV7-3 and TRBJ2-3, with TRBD2 matching 7 bases. V was clipped by 5 bases and J by 5 bases; unmatched bases: 10. Germline values: CDR1 SGHTA, CDR2 FQGTGA. The CDR3 is 15 amino acids. As DNA, the CDR3 is TGTGCCAGCAGCCCCGGGACTAACCGCGGAGATACGCAGTATTTT. Its translation is CASSPGTNRGDTQYF.

To note about this clone: Other DNA sequences in the same sample also yield this CDR3. The chain combines TRBV20-1 with TRBJ2-7; D gene ambiguous. This CDR3 is 11 amino acids long. Germline CDR1 DFQATT, CDR2 SNEGSKA (reference sequence). Between the trimmed V and J ends, which lost 0 bases and 3 bases, there was a span of 3 bases. The CDR3 nucleotides are TGCAGTGCTAGAGACAGCTACGAGCAGTACTTC. Translating it yields CSARDSYEQYF.

The rearrangement links TRBV7-3 to TRBJ2-3, with 8 positions matching TRBD1. The CDR3 covers 15 residues. V lost 4 bases to trimming and J lost 5 bases; unmatched junction nucleotides: 8. Germline CDR1 SGHTA, CDR2 FQGTGA. The CDR3 region has the DNA TGTGCCAGCAGCTCGCGGACAGGGTCGGTAGATACGCAGTATTTT. Amino acid sequence: CASSSRTGSVDTQYF.

This chain joins TRBV4-3 and TRBJ2-7, with 8 bases fitting TRBD2. This CDR3 is 16 amino acids long. The V and J ends lost 0 bases and 6 bases, in that order; junction bases with no gene match: 10. The V gene's germline CDR1 is LGHNA and CDR2 YSLEER. CDR3 loop: CASSQEIAGSTAEQYF. The CDR3 DNA reads as TGCGCCAGCAGCCAAGAGATAGCGGGATCGACGGCCGAGCAGTACTTC.

The chain couples TRBV4-1 to TRBJ2-5, with 12 bases identical to TRBD2. The CDR3 length is 16 residues. V lost 4 bases to trimming and J lost 4 bases; unmatched junction nucleotides: 7. Germline V gene lookup returns CDR1 MGHRA and CDR2 YSYEKL. CDR3 nucleotide sequence: TGCGCCAGCAGCCCAGGACTAGCGGGACGTGGAGAGACCCAGTACTTC. It specifies CASSPGLAGRGETQYF.

The rearrangement uses TRBV5-8 and TRBJ2-5, with 11 nucleotides matching TRBD2. CDR1 is SGHTS and CDR2 is YDEGEE in the germline V gene. Trimming cost V 5 bases and J 1 base; bases outside gene matches: 4. This CDR3 is 15 amino acids long. CDR3 coding DNA: TGTGCCAGCAGTACGGGACTAGCGGTCCAAGAGACCCAGTACTTC. It specifies CASSTGLAVQETQYF.

The DNA for the CDR3 is TGTGCCAGCAGCTGGGCCACAGGGGGGGGATATAATTCACCCCTCCACTTT. It yields the protein CASSWATGGGYNSPLHF. The gene calls are TRBV11-2 and TRBJ1-6; 8 nucleotides agree with TRBD1. There are 17 residues in the CDR3. Germline V gives CDR1 SGHAT, CDR2 FQNNGV. The J segment lost 4 bases and the V segment lost 4 bases, leaving 9 bases of the junction unmatched.

CDR3 residues: CASSFLLRGRGNYEQYF. CDR3 sequence (DNA): TGTGCCAGCAGTTTCCTCCTGCGGGGCAGGGGGAACTACGAGCAGTACTTC. The genes are TRBV28 and TRBJ2-7; D might be TRBD1 (7 bases). Germline V gene sequence: CDR1 MDHEN, CDR2 SYDVKM. V was cut by 3 bases and J by 3 bases, with 21 bases left in between. The CDR3 runs to 17 residues.

The rearrangement uses TRBV11-2 and TRBJ2-3; 8 positions agree with TRBD2. The CDR3 totals 12 residues. CDR1 and CDR2 from the germline V gene are SGHAT and FQNNGV. With 3 bases clipped from V and 11 bases from J, the junction kept 4 bases outside the gene matches. CDR3 nucleotide sequence: TGTGCCAGCAGCTTTACCGGGGGGGAGCAGTATTTT. Protein sequence: CASSFTGGEQYF.

The genes are TRBV6-6 and TRBJ1-5, with unresolved D. The germline gives CDR1 MNHNY, CDR2 SVGAGI (reference sequence). Deletions cut 7 bases from V and 4 bases from J, with 11 bases between. The CDR3 sequence is 13 residues long. In nucleotides, the CDR3 is TGTGCCAGCACCCGAGGAGTAAATCAGCCCCAGCATTTT. Translated: CASTRGVNQPQHF.

Relative to its sample, this clone is large. V is TRBV6-7 and J is TRBJ2-5; D is possibly TRBD2 (5 bases). TRBV6-7 is filed as an ORF, its function uncertain. This CDR3 contains 19 residues. V was pared by 4 bases and J by 2 bases, with 26 bases between. CDR3 amino acids: CASSWPSGVGSRRQETQYF. For the CDR3, the DNA is TGTGCCAGCAGTTGGCCATCTGGTGTTGGGAGCAGGAGGCAAGAGACCCAGTACTTC.

This chain joins TRBV5-1 and TRBJ2-7; D perhaps matches TRBD1 (6 bases). The germline V and J ends were trimmed by 3 bases and 3 bases, with 13 bases remaining between them. The V gene's germline CDR1 is SGHRS and CDR2 YFSETQ. The CDR3 length is 14 residues. CDR3 amino acids: CASSSEQGSYEQYF. CDR3 sequence (DNA): TGCGCCAGCAGCTCAGAACAGGGAAGCTACGAGCAGTACTTC.

The chain uses TRBV19 and TRBJ1-5; possibly TRBD1 for D (5 bases). The germline V gene has CDR1 LNHDA and CDR2 SQIVND (reference sequence). This CDR3 has 14 amino acids. Trimming removed 3 bases at V and 4 bases at J, with 10 bases between. As DNA, the CDR3 is TGTGCCAGTAGTATTGAGGCAGGGAATCAGCCCCAGCATTTT. This gives the protein CASSIEAGNQPQHF.

In DNA form, the CDR3 reads TGTGCCAGCTCAAAGCGGGAGGTGTCCTACAATGAGCAGTTCTTC. Translated: CASSKREVSYNEQFF. The chain has TRBV18 and TRBJ2-1; 9 positions match TRBD2. J gave up 1 base and V 5 bases, and 3 bases lay outside the gene matches. Germline V gene lookup returns CDR1 KGHSH and CDR2 LQKENI. This CDR3 has 15 amino acids. Together with reference TRBV18 and TRBJ2-1, the CDR3 gives the full variable domain: NAGVMQNPRHLVRRRGQEARLRCSPMKGHSHVYWYRQLPEEGLKFMVYLQKENIIDESGMPKERFSAEFPKEGPSILRIQQVVRGDSAAYFCASSKREVSYNEQFFGPGTRLTVL.

CDR3 DNA: TGTGCCAGCAGCCGGGACAGGGGGGCAGATACGCAGTATTTT. Protein sequence: CASSRDRGADTQYF. The chain uses TRBV25-1 and TRBJ2-3, with 11 nucleotides matching TRBD1. The germline CDR1 and CDR2 sequences are MGHDK and SYGVNS. V shed 6 bases, J shed 4 bases, and the junction held 3 bases outside the gene matches. The CDR3 is 14 residues long.

There are a few counts of this clone. This chain joins TRBV5-1 and TRBJ2-1, with D perhaps matching TRBD1 (6 bases). The germline gives CDR1 SGHRS, CDR2 YFSETQ. The CDR3 totals 15 residues. The V gene lost 0 bases and the J gene lost 4 bases, with 11 bases spanning the gap. CDR3 bases: TGCGCCAGCAGCTTGGCACAGGGTCGGTACAATGAGCAGTTCTTC. This sequence encodes CASSLAQGRYNEQFF.

The rearrangement joins TRBV5-1 to TRBJ1-3; tentatively, D is TRBD1 (6 bases). Germline V gene sequence: CDR1 SGHRS, CDR2 YFSETQ. V was trimmed by 5 bases and J by 3 bases, leaving 18 bases between them. The CDR3 totals 16 residues. In DNA form, the CDR3 reads TGCGCCAGCAGTTTGAGGGGGGGAAGGAGTGGAAACACCATATATTTT. Translation: CASSLRGGRSGNTIYF.

CDR3 amino acids: CASSPVSGSPYEQYF. The CDR3 nucleotides read TGTGCCAGCAGCCCCGTTAGCGGGAGTCCCTACGAGCAGTACTTC. The V and J genes are TRBV6-5 and TRBJ2-7, with 9 bases matching TRBD2. Germline V CDR1 and CDR2: MNHEY, SVGAGI. V dropped 6 bases and J dropped 2; count of bases not matched to a gene: 8. The CDR3 totals 15 residues.

The gene calls are TRBV5-1 and TRBJ2-2, with TRBD2 matching over 13 bases. CDR3 length: 17 residues. After removal of 0 bases from V and 7 bases from J, the junction contained 6 bases not matched to a gene. Per the germline V gene, CDR1 is SGHRS and CDR2 is YFSETQ. In DNA, the CDR3 is TGCGCCAGCAGCTTGGTCGGGACTAGCGGGACTAGCGGGGAGCTGTTTTTT. This sequence encodes CASSLVGTSGTSGELFF.

This chain uses TRBV5-1 with TRBJ1-1; 8 positions agree with TRBD1. In germline, CDR1 is SGHRS, CDR2 YFSETQ. With 3 bases clipped from V and 1 base from J, the junction kept 5 bases outside the gene matches. The CDR3 runs 15 residues. CDR3 amino acids: CASSSRQGRNTEAFF. CDR3 DNA sequence: TGCGCCAGCAGCTCCCGACAGGGGAGGAACACTGAAGCTTTCTTT.

This chain uses TRBV3-1 (or the pseudogene TRBV3-2) with TRBJ2-6; unclear D gene. Per germline, CDR1 LGHDT and CDR2 YNNKEL (reference sequence). The CDR3 spans 15 residues. The ends were cut back, 1 base at V and 1 base at J, with 5 bases in the middle. CDR3 sequence: CASSQVVSGANVLTF. The CDR3 coding sequence is TGTGCCAGCAGCCAAGTCGTTTCTGGGGCCAACGTCCTGACTTTC.